This T cell receptor (beta chain) was sequenced for a study of blood T cells in healthy people across ages. A second PCR, run for about 6 to 11 cycles, used a sample-barcoded 5' primer plus a J-beta primer mix. TCRdb reanalysed the 5' RACE reads using MiXCR and keeps one entry per CDR3 protein. This sample has around 1,600,000 distinct CDR3 sequences; roughly 43% occur once, and the top ten carry around 4%. This clonotype appeared a few times. Sequencing used blood. The sequence came from a woman between 18 and 29 years old in good health.

The CDR3 loop reads CASNPVPLALAGKGDTQYF. CDR3 bases: TGTGCCAGCAACCCAGTCCCCCTCGCGCTAGCGGGCAAGGGAGATACGCAGTATTTT. The chain recombines TRBV9 with TRBJ2-3; TRBD2 agrees at 8 bases. The V gene end was trimmed by 6 bases and the J gene end by 5 bases; junction bases not matched to a gene: 23. The CDR3 has 19 residues. CDR1 and CDR2 (germline): SGDLS, YYNGEE.